Following are 17 T cell receptor beta chains from one sample sequenced in a study of blood T cell repertoires in COVID-19. Sequencing used immunoSEQ multiplex PCR; TCRdb keeps in-frame clones, though not all of them. The sample gives approximately 220,000 clones, 85% to 90% of which show up once; 1.2% is in the top ten. The sequenced material came from PBMCs or T cells enriched from blood (not recorded which). Receptor source: a man aged 25-45 years who had recovered from COVID-19.

The J gene is TRBJ1-1, the V gene TRBV2; 7 nucleotides agree with TRBD1. This CDR3 has 14 residues. Germline-derived CDR1 and CDR2 are SNHLY and FYNNEI. V dropped 4 bases and J dropped 0; count of bases not matched to a gene: 2. The CDR3 nucleotides are TGTGCCAGCAGTGTCGGGACAGTGAACACTGAAGCTTTCTTT. It yields the protein CASSVGTVNTEAFF. The full variable domain, its missing parts supplied by reference TRBV2 and TRBJ1-1, is EPEVTQTPSHQVTQMGQEVILRCVPISNHLYFYWYRQILGQKVEFLVSFYNNEISEKSEIFDDQFSVERPDGSNFTLKIRSTKLEDSAMYFCASSVGTVNTEAFFGQGTRLTVV.

This chain connects TRBV5-8 to TRBJ2-5; 13 bases are shared with TRBD2. CDR1 is SGHTS and CDR2 is YDEGEE in the germline V gene. V lost 4 bases, J lost 3 bases, and 9 bases stayed unmatched. The CDR3 loop spans 17 amino acids. For the CDR3, the DNA is TGTGCCAGCAGCGACTGGACTAGCGGGAGTACGAAAGAGACCCAGTACTTC. Residues: CASSDWTSGSTKETQYF.

The rearrangement uses TRBV7-6 and TRBJ2-1; tentatively, D is TRBD1 (5 bases). The CDR3 runs to 15 residues. Trimming removed 0 bases at V and 5 bases at J, with 11 bases between. The germline CDR1 and CDR2 sequences are SGHVS and FNYEAQ. Here the CDR3 reads CASSLARGGNNEQFF. CDR3 DNA: TGTGCCAGCAGCTTAGCAAGGGGCGGAAACAATGAGCAGTTCTTC.

The CDR3 is CASSSTGTVGYTF. The CDR3 nucleotides are TGTGCCAGCAGCTCCACGGGGACAGTTGGCTACACCTTC. The rearrangement links TRBV7-9 to TRBJ1-2; 7 positions agree with TRBD1. The J segment lost 7 bases and the V segment lost 4 bases, leaving 6 bases of the junction unmatched. The CDR3 loop spans 13 amino acids. CDR1 and CDR2 (germline): SEHNR, FQNEAQ (reference sequence).

Points on this clone: Other DNA variants within this sample encode the same CDR3. This chain joins TRBV4-3 and TRBJ1-5, with D maybe TRBD1 (5 bases). Germline V gene lookup returns CDR1 LGHNA and CDR2 YSLEER. The CDR3 has 15 residues. V was cut by 0 bases and J by 2 bases, with 8 bases left in between. CDR3 sequence: CASSQDGGGNQPQHF. In nucleotides, the CDR3 is TGCGCCAGCAGCCAAGATGGAGGGGGCAATCAGCCCCAGCATTTT.

The CDR3 nucleotides read TGTGCCAGTAGTATAGTCGGAGGAGACGGCGCTGAAGCTTTCTTT. Its protein is CASSIVGGDGAEAFF. The chain has TRBV19 and TRBJ1-1; D is uncertain. CDR1 is LNHDA, CDR2 SQIVND, per germline (reference sequence). Trimming took off 1 base at V and 6 bases at J, with 15 bases between the two ends. This CDR3 spans 15 amino acids.

The V gene is TRBV6-5, the J gene TRBJ2-2; D remains unclear. The CDR3 length is 14 residues. Trimming shortened V by 6 bases and J by 4 bases, and 12 bases separated the two germline ends. CDR1 MNHEY and CDR2 SVGAGI come from the germline V gene. The CDR3 coding sequence is TGTGCCAGCAGCCAACCCCCGCGCACCGGGGAGCTGTTTTTT. Translating gives CASSQPPRTGELFF.

V usage is TRBV5-1 and J usage is TRBJ1-1; 10 bases are shared with TRBD1. J lost 0 bases, V lost 4 bases, and 12 bases had no gene match. The CDR3 covers 18 residues. Per the germline V gene, CDR1 is SGHRS and CDR2 is YFSETQ. CDR3 sequence reads: CASSGDKTGGLMNTEAFF. The CDR3 nucleotides are TGCGCCAGCAGCGGGGACAAGACAGGGGGCTTAATGAACACTGAAGCTTTCTTT.

The CDR3 is CASSLTQGYETQYF. DNA of the CDR3: TGCGCCAGCAGCTTGACCCAGGGTTACGAGACCCAGTACTTC. V gene TRBV5-1 combines with J gene TRBJ2-5; D is perhaps TRBD1 (5 bases). Germline assignment: CDR1 SGHRS and CDR2 YFSETQ. V gave up 1 base and J gave up 5 bases, with 12 bases separating them. The CDR3 is 14 amino acids.

The genes are TRBV9 and TRBJ2-7, with 7 bases that match TRBD2. Germline V lookup: CDR1 SGDLS, CDR2 YYNGEE. The CDR3 contains 15 residues. V was pared by 4 bases and J by 1 base, with 8 bases of the junction left unmatched. The CDR3 reads CASSMTSRSSYEQYF. The CDR3 DNA is TGTGCCAGCAGCATGACTAGCAGATCATCCTACGAGCAGTACTTC.

The chain joins TRBV30 to TRBJ1-1; no definite D call. Per the germline V gene, CDR1 is GTSNPN and CDR2 is SVGIG (reference sequence). CDR3 length: 15 amino acids. V was trimmed by 3 bases and J by 0 bases, leaving 14 bases between them. The CDR3 DNA is TGTGCCTGGAGGCCCCTAAAAACCATGAACACTGAAGCTTTCTTT. Its protein is CAWRPLKTMNTEAFF.

The chain joins TRBV5-6 to TRBJ1-6; TRBD1 matches 8 bases. The CDR3 sequence is 15 residues long. V shed 5 bases, J shed 9 bases, and the junction held 10 bases outside the gene matches. The germline CDR1 and CDR2 sequences are SGHDT and YYEEEE. Written as DNA, the CDR3 is TGTGCCAGCAGGAAAGAGCAGGGGGCGAGTTCACCCCTCCACTTT. It encodes CASRKEQGASSPLHF.

This sequence joins TRBV5-4 and TRBJ2-3; 12 nucleotides align to TRBD2. The CDR3 covers 15 residues. Per germline, CDR1 SGHNT and CDR2 YYREEE (reference sequence). V dropped 2 bases and J dropped 5; count of bases not matched to a gene: 3. CDR3 amino acids: CASSFGLAGLDTQYF. The CDR3 bases are TGTGCCAGCAGCTTTGGACTAGCGGGATTAGATACGCAGTATTTT.

The V gene is TRBV4-1, the J gene TRBJ1-4; TRBD1 matches 9 bases. Trimming at V came to 3 bases and at J to 0 bases, leaving 14 bases not matched to a gene. Looked up from germline, CDR1 is MGHRA and CDR2 is YSYEKL. The CDR3 is made up of 20 amino acids. DNA for the CDR3: TGCGCCAGCAGCCATGTTGGCCGGGACAGGGCAGGGTCAACTAATGAAAAACTGTTTTTT. The encoded protein is CASSHVGRDRAGSTNEKLFF.

This sequence joins TRBV5-1 and TRBJ1-6, with TRBD1 matching 7 bases. The CDR3 spans 16 residues. The ends lost 3 bases at V and 10 bases at J; junction bases unmatched: 13. Germline V CDR1 and CDR2: SGHRS, YFSETQ. The CDR3 bases are TGCGCCAGCAGCTCGGGCACGACAGGGAATCGATCACCCCTCCACTTT. Its translation: CASSSGTTGNRSPLHF.

This clone was detected a few times. The chain recombines TRBV19 with TRBJ1-5, with 7 bases that match TRBD1. Germline lookup yields CDR1 LNHDA and CDR2 SQIVND (reference sequence). V dropped 7 bases and J dropped 3; count of bases not matched to a gene: 9. This CDR3 has 15 residues. The CDR3 DNA reads TGTGCCAGTAAGAGGACAGGTTTCGTCAATCAGCCCCAGCATTTT. Its translation is CASKRTGFVNQPQHF.

This sequence joins TRBV10-1 and TRBJ2-3; 8 bases map to TRBD2. The CDR3 spans 18 residues. V was clipped by 6 bases and J by 2 bases; unmatched bases: 16. Germline CDR1 reads WNHNN; CDR2 reads SYGVQD (reference sequence). The CDR3: CASRTKDRTSGDTDTQYF. In DNA, the CDR3 is TGCGCCAGCAGGACGAAGGACCGCACTAGCGGAGACACAGATACGCAGTATTTT.